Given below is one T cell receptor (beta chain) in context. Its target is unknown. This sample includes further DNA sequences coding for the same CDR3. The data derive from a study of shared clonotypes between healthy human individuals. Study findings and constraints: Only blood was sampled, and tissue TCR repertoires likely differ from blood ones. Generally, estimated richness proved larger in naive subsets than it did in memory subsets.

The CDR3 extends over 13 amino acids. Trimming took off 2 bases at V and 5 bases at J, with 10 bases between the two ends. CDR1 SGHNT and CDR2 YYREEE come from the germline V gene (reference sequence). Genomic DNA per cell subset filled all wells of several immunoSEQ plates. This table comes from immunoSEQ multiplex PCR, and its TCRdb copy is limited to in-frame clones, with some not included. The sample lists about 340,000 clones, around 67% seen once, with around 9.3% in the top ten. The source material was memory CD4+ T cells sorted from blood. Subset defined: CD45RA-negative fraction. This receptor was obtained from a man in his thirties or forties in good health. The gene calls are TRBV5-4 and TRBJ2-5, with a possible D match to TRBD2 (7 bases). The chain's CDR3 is CASSLGGAETQYF. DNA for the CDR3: TGTGCCAGCAGCTTAGGGGGGGCGGAGACCCAGTACTTC.